These 2 T cell receptor beta chains originate from one sample sequenced in a study of tumor and adjacent non-tumor tissue in lung cancer. The library came from three nested PCR rounds adapted from ARM-PCR protocols. MiXCR, run by TCRdb on the multiplex PCR reads, gives a single entry per CDR3 protein. Counted here are approximately 79,000 distinct CDR3 sequences, more than 60% occurring once; the ten biggest clones make up 15%. RNA was extracted from bulk tissue without any cell sorting. Sequenced: lung tumor tissue. These receptor sequences come from a man between 65 and 85 years old with non-small cell lung cancer.

With regard to this clonotype: An end of the junction does not agree with germline; a read error may underlie this. The chain links TRBV6-1 to TRBJ2-7, with TRBD1 as a possible D gene (6 bases). The CDR3 contains 14 residues. Germline CDR1 and CDR2: MNHNS and SASEGT. Here the CDR3 reads CASSEPAGVDEQYF. CDR3 in DNA: TGTGCCAGCAGTGAACCGGCAGGGGTCGACGAACAGTACTTC.

Comment on this clonotype: At one boundary the junction diverges from the germline segment, which might be a read error. This sequence joins TRBV13 and TRBJ1-6; TRBD1 is a possible D gene (5 bases). The germline V gene has CDR1 PRHDT and CDR2 FYEKMQ (reference sequence). The CDR3 has 12 amino acids. DNA for the CDR3: TGTGTCAGCAGCGGAAACAGGTCACCCCTCCACTTT. Translating it yields CVSSGNRSPLHF. The full variable domain, its missing parts supplied by reference TRBV13 and TRBJ1-6, is AAGVIQSPRHLIKEKRETATLKCYPIPRHDTVYWYQQGPGQDPQFLISFYEKMQSDKGSIPDRFSAQQFSDYHSELNMSSLELGDSALYFCVSSGNRSPLHFGNGTRLTVT.